This T cell receptor (beta chain) was documented in a study of OX40 agonist ivuxolimab in advanced cancers. Whole-study results and caveats: Average numbers of expanded clones were greater in CD8+ T cells than in CD4+.

The germline CDR1 and CDR2 sequences are MDHEN and SYDVKM. J was trimmed by 0 bases and V by 3 bases; bases with no gene match: 5. This CDR3 comprises 17 residues. For this clone: Its specificity is not known.

Individuals having autoimmune disease history or systemic immunosuppression were not enrolled. Assay used: immunoSEQ multiplex PCR; TCRdb lists only in-frame clones, some missing. The sample has 90,000 or so clones, approximately 89% seen once. The specimen was CD4+ or CD8+ T cells sorted from blood, collected in a trial of the OX40 agonist ivuxolimab. This receptor was obtained from an adult with an advanced solid tumor such as melanoma, head and neck, liver or kidney cancer. V and J are TRBV28 and TRBJ2-1, with 10 bases fitting TRBD2. CDR3 in DNA: TGTGCCAGCAGTTTGCACCTAGCGGGGGACTCCTACAATGAGCAGTTCTTC. Protein sequence: CASSLHLAGDSYNEQFF. The whole variable domain, remainder taken from reference TRBV28 and TRBJ2-1, is DVKVTQSSRYLVKRTGEKVFLECVQDMDHENMFWYRQDPGLGLRLIYFSYDVKMKEKGDIPEGYSVSREKKERFSLILESASTNQTSMYLCASSLHLAGDSYNEQFFGPGTRLTVL.